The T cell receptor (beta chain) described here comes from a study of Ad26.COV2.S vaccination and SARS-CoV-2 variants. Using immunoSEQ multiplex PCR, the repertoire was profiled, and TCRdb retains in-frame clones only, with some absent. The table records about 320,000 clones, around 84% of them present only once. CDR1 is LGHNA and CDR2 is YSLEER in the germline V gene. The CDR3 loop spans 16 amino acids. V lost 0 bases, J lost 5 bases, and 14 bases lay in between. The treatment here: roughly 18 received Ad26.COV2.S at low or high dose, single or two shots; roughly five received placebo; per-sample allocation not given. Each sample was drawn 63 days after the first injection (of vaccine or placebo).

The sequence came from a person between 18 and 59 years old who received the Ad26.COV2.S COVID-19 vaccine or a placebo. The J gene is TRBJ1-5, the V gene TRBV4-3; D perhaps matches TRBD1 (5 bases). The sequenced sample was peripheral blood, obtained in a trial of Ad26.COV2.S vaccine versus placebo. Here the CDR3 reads CASSQDTGLRDQPQHF. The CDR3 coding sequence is TGCGCCAGCAGCCAAGATACGGGGCTGAGGGATCAGCCCCAGCATTTT.